This record covers a single T cell receptor (beta chain). The antigen remains unidentified. A much larger clone is a single base away; this may be a read error. This CDR3 spans 12 amino acids. Germline V gives CDR1 SGDLS, CDR2 YYNGEE. The germline V and J ends were trimmed by 1 base and 5 bases, with 1 base remaining between them. The assay was immunoSEQ multiplex PCR, and TCRdb's table has in-frame clones only and misses some. Seen here are more than 150,000 clones, 85% to 95% observed once, and the top ten hold 1.6%. This sample is part of a study of T cell responses to AZD1222 COVID-19 vaccine. Findings and limits, study-wide: Just 5 to 7 people given AZD1222 tested seropositive at baseline.

The specimen was peripheral blood, collected 28 days after the second AZD1222 dose. The chain recombines TRBV9 with TRBJ1-6; no reliable D call. This clonotype was sampled from an adult who received the AZD1222 COVID-19 vaccine. DNA for the CDR3: TGTGCCAGCAGCGTAAATAATTCACCCCTCCACTTT. Translation gives CASSVNNSPLHF. Complete variable domain (other parts from reference TRBV9 and TRBJ1-6): DSGVTQTPKHLITATGQRVTLRCSPRSGDLSVYWYQQSLDQGLQFLIQYYNGEERAKGNILERFSAQQFPDLHSELNLSSLELGDSALYFCASSVNNSPLHFGNGTRLTVT.